One sample yielded the 13 T cell receptor beta chains listed below, sequenced in a study of blood T cell repertoires in COVID-19. TCRdb's copy holds only in-frame clones and misses some; the assay was immunoSEQ multiplex PCR. The data contain fewer than 15,000 clones, over 80% of them singletons. Sequencing was performed on peripheral blood. All receptors come from a man between 50 and 59 years old with active COVID-19.

V is TRBV19 and J is TRBJ2-3; TRBD2 matches at 9 bases. V gave up 3 bases and J gave up 6 bases; unmatched junction bases: 10. Germline CDR1 and CDR2: LNHDA and SQIVND (reference sequence). This CDR3 comprises 16 residues. CDR3 in amino acids: CASSIGLAGKRDTQYF. Written as DNA, the CDR3 is TGTGCCAGTAGTATCGGGCTAGCGGGAAAGAGGGATACGCAGTATTTT.

The V gene is TRBV7-9, the J gene TRBJ1-1; TRBD1 matches 7 bases. With V trimmed by 5 bases and J by 7 bases, 13 bases remained unmatched. Germline-derived CDR1 and CDR2 are SEHNR and FQNEAQ (reference sequence). The CDR3 runs 15 residues. For the CDR3, the DNA is TGTGCCAGCAGCCACCCTGGGACAGCGGGGGGTGAAGCTTTCTTT. Translated, it gives CASSHPGTAGGEAFF.

V and J are TRBV14 and TRBJ2-7; 7 bases are shared with TRBD1. With 5 bases clipped from V and 3 bases from J, the junction kept 7 bases outside the gene matches. The germline V gene encodes CDR1 SGHDN and CDR2 FVKESK. The CDR3 spans 14 residues. CDR3 in DNA: TGTGCCAGCAGCTCACCGGGACAGAGCTACGAGCAGTACTTC. Encoded protein: CASSSPGQSYEQYF.

The chain carries TRBV19 and TRBJ2-1; the match to TRBD2 covers 13 bases. V gave up 5 bases and J gave up 9 bases; unmatched junction bases: 10. This CDR3 is 16 amino acids long. CDR1 and CDR2 from the germline V gene are LNHDA and SQIVND (reference sequence). Written as DNA, the CDR3 is TGTGCCAGTAGTGCTGGGGTACTAGCGGGAGGGAGTGAGCAGTTCTTC. Its translation is CASSAGVLAGGSEQFF.

CDR3 sequence reads: CASSGWTGDNEQFF. The CDR3 nucleotides are TGCGCCAGCAGCGGATGGACTGGCGACAATGAGCAGTTCTTC. This chain joins TRBV5-1 and TRBJ2-1, with a possible D match to TRBD2 (5 bases). Germline CDR1 and CDR2: SGHRS and YFSETQ. This CDR3 comprises 14 residues. V lost 4 bases to trimming and J lost 5 bases, with 13 bases between them. The entire variable domain, with the rest obtained from reference TRBV5-1 and TRBJ2-1, is as follows: KAGVTQTPRYLIKTRGQQVTLSCSPISGHRSVSWYQQTPGQGLQFLFEYFSETQRNKGNFPGRFSGRQFSNSRSEMNVSTLELGDSALYLCASSGWTGDNEQFFGPGTRLTVL.

The CDR3 here is CASSQVGQHLAYEQYF. The CDR3 nucleotides read TGTGCCAGCAGCCAAGTGGGACAACATTTGGCCTACGAGCAGTACTTC. V gene TRBV14 combines with J gene TRBJ2-7; D possibly corresponds to TRBD1 (6 bases). Trimming took off 1 base at V and 2 bases at J, with 15 bases between the two ends. This CDR3 contains 16 residues. Germline CDR1 SGHDN, CDR2 FVKESK.

This chain joins TRBV2 and TRBJ2-7, with 12 nucleotides matching TRBD2. Trimming removed 6 bases from V and 3 bases from J; junction bases left unmatched: 3. The CDR3 is 14 amino acids. Germline assignment: CDR1 SNHLY and CDR2 FYNNEI. CDR3 sequence reads: CASRETSGGYEQYF. DNA of the CDR3: TGTGCCAGCAGGGAGACTAGCGGGGGCTACGAGCAGTACTTC.

This rearrangement joins TRBV7-3 to TRBJ2-3; 7 nucleotides match TRBD1. The V segment lost 2 bases and the J segment 1 base; nucleotides outside the gene matches: 9. The length of the CDR3 is 17 residues. From germline, CDR1 is SGHTA and CDR2 FQGTGA. In DNA, the CDR3 is TGTGCCAGCAGCTTAGACTTTCTAGGGGGCGGCACAGATACGCAGTATTTT. Translating it yields CASSLDFLGGGTDTQYF.

The V and J genes are TRBV6-1 and TRBJ1-2; the match to TRBD1 covers 9 bases. The CDR3 loop spans 16 amino acids. Germline V gene sequence: CDR1 MNHNS, CDR2 SASEGT. V lost 3 bases to trimming and J lost 2 bases; unmatched junction nucleotides: 7. CDR3 DNA: TGTGCCAGCAGTGAGCATACCGGGACAGGGAACTATGGCTACACCTTC. Translating gives CASSEHTGTGNYGYTF.

The V call is TRBV27, the J call TRBJ2-7, with D perhaps TRBD2 (5 bases). CDR1 and CDR2 from the germline V gene are MNHEY and SMNVEV (reference sequence). Trimming removed 4 bases at V and 3 bases at J, with 10 bases between. The CDR3 covers 13 residues. The CDR3 loop is CASSSTGIYEQYF. The CDR3 coding sequence is TGTGCCAGCAGTTCAACCGGGATCTACGAGCAGTACTTC.

This CDR3 reads CASSVGGLNEKLFF. CDR3 nucleotides: TGTGCCAGCAGCGTGGGGGGGCTCAATGAAAAACTGTTTTTT. This chain joins TRBV9 and TRBJ1-4, with D possibly TRBD1 on 6 matching bases. V was trimmed by 2 bases and J by 5 bases, leaving 10 bases between them. Germline values: CDR1 SGDLS, CDR2 YYNGEE. CDR3 length: 14 amino acids.

The J gene is TRBJ2-7, the V gene TRBV2, with 7 positions matching TRBD2. From germline, CDR1 is SNHLY and CDR2 FYNNEI. With V trimmed by 5 bases and J by 2 bases, 9 bases remained unmatched. This CDR3 has 15 residues. DNA of the CDR3: TGTGCCAGCAGTCCCCAGCGGGGTCGGGCCTACGAGCAGTACTTC. Residues: CASSPQRGRAYEQYF.

This clone occurred once. J is TRBJ2-7 and V is TRBV5-1; possible D gene TRBD1, 5 bases. Trimming left V 4 bases short and J 1 base short, with 9 bases between. CDR3 length: 13 amino acids. Germline V CDR1 and CDR2: SGHRS, YFSETQ. The CDR3 bases are TGCGCCAGCAGCGGTACAGGTTCCTACGAGCAGTACTTC. Protein sequence: CASSGTGSYEQYF.